This T cell receptor beta chain was documented in a study of blood T cell repertoires in COVID-19. Study summary: COVID-19 samples, acute and convalescent, were from the United States, Italy and Spain. Sample material is recorded as cDNA or gDNA derived from T cells, B-cell-depleted T cells, or PBMCs.

Germline V gene data show CDR1 as MGHDK and CDR2 as SYGVNS. Trimming shortened V by 1 base and J by 3 bases, and 9 bases separated the two germline ends. The CDR3 is made up of 14 amino acids. Study processing details: Estimated nucleated cell counts came from reference gene primer amplification. Using immunoSEQ multiplex PCR, the repertoire was profiled, and TCRdb retains in-frame clones only, with some absent. V, J and clone size derive from that table, while D and trimming were established from the DNA sequence. The sample records approximately 50,000 clones, around 83% being singletons. V gene TRBV25-1 combines with J gene TRBJ1-2; D gene unclear. The TCR was taken from a man aged 60 to 69 with acute or convalescent COVID-19. The source material was peripheral blood. The CDR3 DNA is TGTGCCAGCAGTGAATCGGAGTGGGACTATGGCTACACCTTC. Amino acids: CASSESEWDYGYTF.